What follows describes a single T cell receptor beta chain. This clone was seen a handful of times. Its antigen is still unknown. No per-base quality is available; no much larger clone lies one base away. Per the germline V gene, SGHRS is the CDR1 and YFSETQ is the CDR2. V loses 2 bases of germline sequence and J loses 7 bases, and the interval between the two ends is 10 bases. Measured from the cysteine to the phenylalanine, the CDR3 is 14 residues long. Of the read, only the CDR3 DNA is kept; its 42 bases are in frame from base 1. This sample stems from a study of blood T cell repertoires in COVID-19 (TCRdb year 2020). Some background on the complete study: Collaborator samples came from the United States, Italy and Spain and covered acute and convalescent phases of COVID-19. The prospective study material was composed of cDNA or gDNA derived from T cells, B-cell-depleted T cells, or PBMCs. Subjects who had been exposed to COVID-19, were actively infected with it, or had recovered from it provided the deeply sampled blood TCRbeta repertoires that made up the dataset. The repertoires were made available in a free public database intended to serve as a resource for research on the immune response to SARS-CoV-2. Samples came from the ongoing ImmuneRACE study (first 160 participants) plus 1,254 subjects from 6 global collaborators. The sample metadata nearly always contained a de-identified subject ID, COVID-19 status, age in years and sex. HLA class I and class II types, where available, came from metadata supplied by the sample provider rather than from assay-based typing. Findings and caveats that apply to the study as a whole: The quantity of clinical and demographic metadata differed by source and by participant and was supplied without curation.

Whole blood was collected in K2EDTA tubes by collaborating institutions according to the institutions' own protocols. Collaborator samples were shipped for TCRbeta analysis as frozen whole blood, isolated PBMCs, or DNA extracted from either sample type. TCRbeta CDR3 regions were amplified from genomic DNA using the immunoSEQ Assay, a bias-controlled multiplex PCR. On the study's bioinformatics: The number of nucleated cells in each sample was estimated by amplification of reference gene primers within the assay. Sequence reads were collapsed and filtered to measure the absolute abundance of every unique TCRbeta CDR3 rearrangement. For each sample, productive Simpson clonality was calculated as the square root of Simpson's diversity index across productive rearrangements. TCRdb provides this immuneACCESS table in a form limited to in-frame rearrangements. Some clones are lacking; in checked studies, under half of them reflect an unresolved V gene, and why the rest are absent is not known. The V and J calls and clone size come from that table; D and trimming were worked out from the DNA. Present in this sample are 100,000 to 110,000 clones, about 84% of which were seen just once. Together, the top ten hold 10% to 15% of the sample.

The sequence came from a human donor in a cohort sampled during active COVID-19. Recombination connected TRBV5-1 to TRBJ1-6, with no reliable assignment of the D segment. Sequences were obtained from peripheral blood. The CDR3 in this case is CASSFRELNSPLHF. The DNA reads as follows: TGCGCCAGCAGCTTTCGGGAACTAAATTCACCCCTCCACTTT.